This T cell receptor beta chain was documented in a study of shared clonotypes between healthy human individuals. Germline values: CDR1 GTSNPN, CDR2 SVGIG (reference sequence). Trimming removed 5 bases from V and 3 bases from J, with 14 bases in between. The CDR3 contains 13 residues. All donors were Caucasian adults living in Nashville, Tennessee. The study ran the assay at deep level. Unsorted PBMC DNA went through sequencing on ten immunoSEQ deep assay plates. Measured with immunoSEQ multiplex PCR; TCRdb has only the in-frame clones, and not every one. Of 450,000 to 500,000 clones listed, 65% to 85% are singletons.

The source is a woman in her 40s in good health. Some clones in this sample may be carry-over from other donors' samples. The chain has TRBV30 and TRBJ2-7; D may be TRBD1 (7 bases). The sequenced sample consisted of PBMCs. CDR3 residues: CAWGQGGVYEQYF. DNA of the CDR3: TGTGCCTGGGGCCAGGGGGGAGTCTACGAGCAGTACTTC.